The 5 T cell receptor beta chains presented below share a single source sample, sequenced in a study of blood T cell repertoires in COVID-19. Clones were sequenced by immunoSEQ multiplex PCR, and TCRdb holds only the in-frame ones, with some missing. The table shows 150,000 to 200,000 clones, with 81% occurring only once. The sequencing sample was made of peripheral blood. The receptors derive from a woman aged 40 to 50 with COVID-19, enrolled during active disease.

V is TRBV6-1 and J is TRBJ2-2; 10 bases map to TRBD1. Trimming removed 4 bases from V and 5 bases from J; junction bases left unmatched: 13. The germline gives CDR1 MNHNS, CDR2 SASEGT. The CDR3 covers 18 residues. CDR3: CASSGSRDRGVWTGELFF. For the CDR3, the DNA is TGTGCCAGCAGTGGGTCCCGGGACAGGGGAGTGTGGACCGGGGAGCTGTTTTTT.

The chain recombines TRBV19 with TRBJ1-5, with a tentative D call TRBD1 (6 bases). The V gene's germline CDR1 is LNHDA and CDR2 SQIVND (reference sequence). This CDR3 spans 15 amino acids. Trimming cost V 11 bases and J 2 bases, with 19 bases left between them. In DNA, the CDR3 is TGTGCCGGATCGACTGGAAAGGGGGGCAATCAGCCCCAGCATTTT. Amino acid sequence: CAGSTGKGGNQPQHF.

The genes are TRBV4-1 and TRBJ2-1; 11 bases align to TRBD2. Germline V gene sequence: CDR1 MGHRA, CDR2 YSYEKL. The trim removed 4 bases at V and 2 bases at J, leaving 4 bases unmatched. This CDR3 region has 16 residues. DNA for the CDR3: TGCGCCAGCAGCCTTAGACTAGCGGGGACCTACAATGAGCAGTTCTTC. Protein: CASSLRLAGTYNEQFF.

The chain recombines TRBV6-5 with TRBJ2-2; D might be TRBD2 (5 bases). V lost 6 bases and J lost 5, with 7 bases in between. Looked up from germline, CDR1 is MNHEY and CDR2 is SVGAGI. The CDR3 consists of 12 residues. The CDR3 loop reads CASRSGTGELFF. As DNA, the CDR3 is TGTGCCAGCAGAAGCGGAACCGGGGAGCTGTTTTTT.

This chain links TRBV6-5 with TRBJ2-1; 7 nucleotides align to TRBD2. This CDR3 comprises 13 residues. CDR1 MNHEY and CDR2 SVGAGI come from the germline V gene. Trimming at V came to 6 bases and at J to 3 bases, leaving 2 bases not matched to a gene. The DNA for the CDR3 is TGTGCCAGCAGGGGACTACTCTACAATGAGCAGTTCTTC. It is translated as CASRGLLYNEQFF.